The 19 T cell receptor beta chains below were found in one sample sequenced in a study of PD-1 blockade in classical Hodgkin lymphoma (dated by TCRdb to 2018 to 2020). The receptor library was made with the immunoSEQ multiplex PCR assay. As stored in TCRdb, this immuneACCESS dataset retains in-frame rearrangements with V and J assigned. A fraction of the clones does not appear; measured against another copy, unresolved V genes explain less than half of the discrepancy, and the remainder lacks a known reason. This sample holds under 95,000 clones; approximately 94% were observed only once. The ten largest clones take up about 8% of the sample. In the paper's terms, the time point label means: cycle 1 day 1 (C1D1), immediately before nivolumab initiation. Every trial patient had relapsed after autologous stem cell transplantation, and cohorts A, B and C differed in prior brentuximab vedotin exposure.

Sequenced material: peripheral blood mononuclear cells (PBMCs), taken at baseline. The receptors come from a human donor with classical Hodgkin lymphoma.

The chain couples TRBV15 to TRBJ2-1, with 8 bases fitting TRBD2. J lost 6 bases, V lost 0 bases, and 7 bases had no gene match. Germline lookup yields CDR1 LNHNV and CDR2 YYDKDF (reference sequence). The CDR3 spans 16 residues. CDR3 bases: TGTGCCACCAGCAGAGATCGCGGGGGGCCGGGCAATGAGCAGTTCTTC. Encoded protein: CATSRDRGGPGNEQFF. Complete variable domain (other parts from reference TRBV15 and TRBJ2-1): DAMVIQNPRYQVTQFGKPVTLSCSQTLNHNVMYWYQQKSSQAPKLLFHYYDKDFNNEADTPDNFQSRRPNTSFCFLDIRSPGLGDTAMYLCATSRDRGGPGNEQFFGPGTRLTVL.

This clone came up once. The chain carries TRBV5-8 and TRBJ1-2; no definite D call. Germline lookup yields CDR1 SGHTS and CDR2 YDEGEE. V lost 3 bases and J lost 7, with 13 bases in between. CDR3 length: 13 residues. The CDR3 spells CASSSPEGTGYTF. CDR3 nucleotide sequence: TGTGCCAGCAGCTCCCCGGAAGGAACTGGCTACACCTTC.

Note on this clone: Distinct nucleotide sequences in the sample also encode this CDR3. The V call is TRBV5-4, the J call TRBJ2-7; 8 positions agree with TRBD2. The V segment lost 1 base and the J segment 4 bases; nucleotides outside the gene matches: 4. This CDR3 is 14 amino acids long. Germline V gives CDR1 SGHNT, CDR2 YYREEE (reference sequence). CDR3: CASSLSGSSYEQYF. The CDR3 DNA reads TGTGCCAGCAGCTTGAGCGGGAGCAGTTACGAGCAGTACTTC.

The gene calls are TRBV6-5 and TRBJ2-3; no firm D call. There are 11 residues in the CDR3. The V end was cut by 6 bases, the J end by 5 bases, with 6 bases between. The V gene's germline CDR1 is MNHEY and CDR2 SVGAGI. The CDR3 nucleotides read TGTGCCAGCAGCCACGGAGATACGCAGTATTTT. Its protein is CASSHGDTQYF.

The chain carries TRBV5-4 and TRBJ2-1; 8 nucleotides align to TRBD2. With 3 bases clipped from V and 3 bases from J, the junction kept 5 bases outside the gene matches. Germline V gene lookup returns CDR1 SGHNT and CDR2 YYREEE (reference sequence). The CDR3 is 15 residues long. The CDR3 loop is CASSWGLVDYNEQFF. The CDR3 DNA reads TGTGCCAGCAGCTGGGGACTAGTCGACTACAATGAGCAGTTCTTC.

This sequence joins TRBV29-1 and TRBJ2-1; 9 bases match TRBD2. The CDR3 totals 15 residues. In germline, CDR1 is SQVTM, CDR2 ANQGSEA. With V trimmed by 6 bases and J by 0 bases, 6 bases remained unmatched. This chain's CDR3 is CSVSGRPSSYNEQFF. The CDR3 DNA reads TGCAGCGTAAGCGGGAGGCCTAGCTCCTACAATGAGCAGTTCTTC.

The genes are TRBV27 and TRBJ1-2; TRBD1 matches 9 bases. After removal of 4 bases from V and 1 base from J, the junction contained 7 bases not matched to a gene. The CDR3 contains 16 residues. The germline V gene encodes CDR1 MNHEY and CDR2 SMNVEV (reference sequence). The CDR3 nucleotides are TGTGCCAGCAGTTCCCCTGGGACAGGGATTAACTATGGCTACACCTTC. This codes for CASSSPGTGINYGYTF.

This clone was found once. This CDR3 reads CASSLGGDRESSGNTIYF. The CDR3 DNA reads as TGTGCCAGCAGCTTAGGAGGGGACAGGGAGAGCTCTGGAAACACCATATATTTT. The chain couples TRBV13 to TRBJ1-3; 9 positions agree with TRBD1. Germline V gives CDR1 PRHDT, CDR2 FYEKMQ (reference sequence). Germline trimming cut 0 bases from V and 0 bases from J; bases unmatched to any gene: 6. The CDR3 is made up of 18 amino acids.

This sequence joins TRBV29-1 and TRBJ1-1; 10 bases map to TRBD1. This CDR3 comprises 15 residues. V was pared by 7 bases and J by 0 bases, with 8 bases of the junction left unmatched. Germline V gene lookup returns CDR1 SQVTM and CDR2 ANQGSEA. CDR3 region: CSAADRGPLNTEAFF. The CDR3 DNA is TGCAGCGCCGCAGACAGGGGGCCGTTGAACACTGAAGCTTTCTTT.

J is TRBJ1-2 and V is TRBV19; weak D call: TRBD1 (5 bases). The germline gives CDR1 LNHDA, CDR2 SQIVND (reference sequence). The CDR3 sequence is 16 residues long. V was shortened by 4 bases and J by 4 bases, with 19 bases between the two germline ends. CDR3 sequence (DNA): TGTGCCAGTAGTACCACCGCCGGGCAGGGAGTCTATGGCTACACCTTC. Translating gives CASSTTAGQGVYGYTF.

The chain is built from TRBV6-6 and TRBJ2-1, with D possibly matching TRBD1 (6 bases). Germline V gene lookup returns CDR1 MNHNY and CDR2 SVGAGI (reference sequence). The CDR3 sequence is 13 residues long. V dropped 8 bases and J dropped 0 bases, with 8 bases sitting between them. The CDR3 here is CASQGTSYNEQFF. For the CDR3, the DNA is TGTGCCAGCCAGGGGACCTCCTACAATGAGCAGTTCTTC.

This clone was picked up one time. The V and J genes are TRBV19 and TRBJ1-1, with D possibly matching TRBD1 (6 bases). Trimming left V 3 bases short and J 4 bases short, with 21 bases between. CDR3 size: 17 residues. Germline V gene sequence: CDR1 LNHDA, CDR2 SQIVND (reference sequence). CDR3: CASSIAQGGEWATEAFF. As DNA, the CDR3 is TGTGCCAGTAGTATCGCACAGGGAGGGGAATGGGCCACTGAAGCTTTCTTT.

The CDR3, as DNA: TGCGCCAGCAGCCAAGAGGGCAGGACAGCCTACGAGCAGTACTTC. This sequence encodes CASSQEGRTAYEQYF. The chain couples TRBV4-1 to TRBJ2-7; possibly TRBD1 for D (6 bases). Trimming removed 0 bases from V and 2 bases from J, with 11 bases in between. The CDR3 totals 15 residues. The germline V gene has CDR1 MGHRA and CDR2 YSYEKL.

V is TRBV10-1 and J is TRBJ1-2; possible D gene TRBD1, 5 bases. Germline CDR1 and CDR2: WNHNN and SYGVQD (reference sequence). The CDR3 consists of 14 residues. Trimming pared 5 bases from V and 3 bases from J, leaving 13 bases between. The DNA of the CDR3 is TGCGCCAGCAGTCCCGTGGACATCCACTATGGCTACACCTTC. Amino acids: CASSPVDIHYGYTF.

The rearrangement uses TRBV6-4 and TRBJ2-6; TRBD2 might be the D (6 bases). Germline V gene sequence: CDR1 MRHNA, CDR2 SNTAGT. V lost 2 bases and J 1 base, leaving 6 bases between the germline ends. This CDR3 has 15 amino acids. The CDR3 DNA reads TGTGCCAGCAGTGACGGGGGGTCTGGGGCCAACGTCCTGACTTTC. Residues: CASSDGGSGANVLTF.

The chain employs TRBV19 and TRBJ2-3; tentatively, D is TRBD2 (6 bases). CDR1 and CDR2 from the germline V gene are LNHDA and SQIVND (reference sequence). The CDR3 sequence is 15 residues long. Trimming left V 3 bases short and J 1 base short, with 11 bases between. The CDR3 spells CASSIGSGGTDTQYF. The CDR3 bases are TGTGCCAGTAGTATCGGTAGCGGTGGCACAGATACGCAGTATTTT.

This sequence joins TRBV9 and TRBJ1-1; D may be TRBD1 (6 bases). Trimming removed 3 bases from V and 4 bases from J, with 28 bases in between. This CDR3 is 19 amino acids long. Germline assignment: CDR1 SGDLS and CDR2 YYNGEE. DNA for the CDR3: TGTGCCAGCAGCGAGGGGGTTGGTACGTTGACACCCCGGACCACTGAAGCTTTCTTT. Amino acids: CASSEGVGTLTPRTTEAFF.

The chain carries TRBV15 and TRBJ1-5, with D perhaps TRBD1 (6 bases). With 3 bases removed from V and 8 bases from J, the gap between germline ends came to 14 bases. CDR3 length equals 14 residues. Germline CDR1 and CDR2: LNHNV and YYDKDF (reference sequence). The chain's CDR3 is CATSSPGGGEPQHF. CDR3 coding DNA: TGTGCCACCAGCAGTCCTGGGGGCGGCGAGCCCCAGCATTTT.

This chain connects TRBV11-3 to TRBJ2-1, with D perhaps assigned TRBD1 or TRBD2 (5 bases each). The germline gives CDR1 SGHNT, CDR2 YENEEA. Trimming cost V 5 bases and J 0 bases, with 8 bases left between them. CDR3 length: 14 residues. This chain's CDR3 is CASSRGSSYNEQFF. CDR3 bases: TGTGCCAGCAGCCGGGGCAGCTCCTACAATGAGCAGTTCTTC.